The rows below give T cell receptor beta chains drawn from one sample of a study of blood T cell repertoires in COVID-19. This table comes from immunoSEQ multiplex PCR, and its TCRdb copy is limited to in-frame clones, with some not included. The data show about 370,000 clones, about 89% seen once. The sample comprised peripheral blood. The receptors come from a woman in her 30s with COVID-19, enrolled during active disease. Both conserved end residues are part of each CDR3. Each record gives: V gene, J gene, D gene, clone size, CDR3 DNA, CDR3 protein. A D gene is named only where the DNA matches it firmly. Rows give clone size only sometimes, using once, few, many, or a class for an expanded clone.

TRBV4-1	TRBJ2-7	TRBD1	.	TGCGCCAGCAGCCAAGATGGGACAGACCGGTACGAGCAGTACTTC	CASSQDGTDRYEQYF
TRBV4-2	TRBJ2-3	.	.	TGTGCCAGCAGCCCGAACCCCGGTACGCAGTATTTT	CASSPNPGTQYF
TRBV28	TRBJ1-1	.	.	TGTGCCAGCACCGGCAGGGGCCCCCTGAACACTGAAGCTTTCTTT	CASTGRGPLNTEAFF
TRBV18	TRBJ2-7	TRBD1	.	TGTGCCAGCTCCAGGACAGGACCCTACGAGCAGTACTTC	CASSRTGPYEQYF
TRBV19	TRBJ1-1	.	.	TGTGCCAGTAACACAGGGCGGAACACTGAAGCTTTCTTT	CASNTGRNTEAFF
TRBV4-3	TRBJ2-7	.	.	TGCGCCAGCAGCCAAGATGCGGGGGCAGGTTACGAGCAGTACTTC	CASSQDAGAGYEQYF
TRBV2	TRBJ2-5	.	.	TGTGCCAGCAGTGAATTAGGGGGTCCAGAGACCCAGTACTTC	CASSELGGPETQYF
TRBV6-2/TRBV6-3	TRBJ1-5	.	.	TGTGCCAGCAGTTACTTTCACAGCTATAGCAATCAGCCCCAGCATTTT	CASSYFHSYSNQPQHF
TRBV30	TRBJ2-7	.	.	TGTGCCTGGAGTGTACAGTCCTACGAGCAGTACTTC	CAWSVQSYEQYF
TRBV7-2	TRBJ2-7	.	.	TGTGCCAGCAGCTCTCGGGGAGGATTCTCCTACGAGCAGTACTTC	CASSSRGGFSYEQYF
TRBV4-3	TRBJ1-1	.	.	TGCGCCAGCAGCCAAGGTCAAATGAACACTGAAGCTTTCTTT	CASSQGQMNTEAFF
TRBV11-2	TRBJ2-7	TRBD1	.	TGTGCCAGCAGCTTAACGAGGACAGGGGGCGAATCCTACGAGCAGTACTTC	CASSLTRTGGESYEQYF
TRBV11-3	TRBJ2-2	.	.	TGTGCCAGCAGCCGGGATACGAACACCGGGGAGCTGTTTTTT	CASSRDTNTGELFF
TRBV6-5	TRBJ2-3	TRBD2	.	TGTGCCAGCAGTTACCTAGCGGGAGATGGAGATACGCAGTATTTT	CASSYLAGDGDTQYF
TRBV3-1/TRBV3-2	TRBJ1-4	.	.	TGTGCCAGCAGCCAAGACTGGGGACATAATGAAAAACTGTTTTTT	CASSQDWGHNEKLFF
TRBV4-1	TRBJ2-3	.	.	TGCGCCAGCAGCCAGATACATACGGGACTTATCACAGATACGCAGTATTTT	CASSQIHTGLITDTQYF
TRBV24-1	TRBJ2-7	.	.	TGTGCCACCAGTGACACCTCCGGGTCAGGGTTGGGCGAGCAGTACTTC	CATSDTSGSGLGEQYF
TRBV4-2	TRBJ2-2	TRBD2	once	TGTGCCAGCAGCCAAGGCTCTAGCGGGAACACCGGGGAGCTGTTTTTT	CASSQGSSGNTGELFF
TRBV16	TRBJ2-1	TRBD2	.	TGTGCCAGCAGCCAATCGGGGGCGGGAGGGGAGCAGTTCTTC	CASSQSGAGGEQFF
TRBV27	TRBJ1-3	TRBD1	.	TGTGCCAGCAGTTCCGGGACAGGGGTCGGAAACACCATATATTTT	CASSSGTGVGNTIYF